This T cell receptor beta chain was sequenced for a study of human T cells and chemical hapten exposure. Notes on the study in general: TCRs above 1 in 1000 frequency did not change with DPC sensitization.

Indicated time point: patch test 2, 6 weeks after DPC sensitization. Stated treatment: therapeutic diphenylcyclopropenone sensitization with weekly scalp DPC. Blood, whole and unfractionated, served as the source for total RNA extraction. The library tagged each cDNA molecule with unique molecular identifiers. Source study methods: Samples ranged from 23,224 to 690,600 TCRs, with a median of approximately 90,000. MiXCR, run by TCRdb on the RACE reads, gives a single entry per CDR3 protein. The V and J calls and clone size are TCRdb's, not the authors'. The sample has some 71,000 distinct CDR3 sequences; about a tenth are singletons. This clonotype was recorded many times. Its antigen is unidentified. The specimen comprised whole blood, sampled in connection with sensitization to the hapten diphenylcyclopropenone (DPC). This receptor was identified in a woman in her forties or fifties with alopecia areata. Some clones in this sample may be carry-over from other donors' samples.

The CDR3 loop reads CASSRRGGDTEAFF. DNA of the CDR3: TGTGCCAGCAGCCGCAGGGGAGGGGACACTGAAGCTTTCTTT. The chain recombines TRBV2 with TRBJ1-1, with D perhaps matching TRBD1 (6 bases). Trimming pared 6 bases from V and 3 bases from J, leaving 14 bases between. The CDR3 has 14 amino acids. CDR1 and CDR2 (germline): SNHLY, FYNNEI.